This T cell receptor beta chain was documented in a study of response to subunit inactivated influenza vaccine. TCRdb reprocessed the RT-PCR reads via MiXCR and lists one record per CDR3 protein. The table records 500,000 to 600,000 distinct CDR3 sequences, roughly 13% of them present only once. The V segment lost 1 base and the J segment 0 bases; nucleotides outside the gene matches: 9. CDR3 size: 17 residues. Germline-derived CDR1 and CDR2 are SGHTA and FQGNSA. On this clonotype itself: Its antigen is still unknown.

Findings of the study overall: Authors proposed each seasonal influenza vaccination draws in few new T cells.

The gene calls are TRBV7-2 and TRBJ2-7, with 7 bases fitting TRBD1. The sample in question was PBMCs from blood, obtained roughly 46 days after vaccination. This receptor was obtained from a man between 50 and 59 years old who received an inactivated influenza vaccine. The CDR3 spells CASSLGKGRGSSYEQYF. CDR3 in DNA: TGTGCCAGCAGCTTAGGAAAGGGCAGGGGGAGCTCCTACGAGCAGTACTTC.